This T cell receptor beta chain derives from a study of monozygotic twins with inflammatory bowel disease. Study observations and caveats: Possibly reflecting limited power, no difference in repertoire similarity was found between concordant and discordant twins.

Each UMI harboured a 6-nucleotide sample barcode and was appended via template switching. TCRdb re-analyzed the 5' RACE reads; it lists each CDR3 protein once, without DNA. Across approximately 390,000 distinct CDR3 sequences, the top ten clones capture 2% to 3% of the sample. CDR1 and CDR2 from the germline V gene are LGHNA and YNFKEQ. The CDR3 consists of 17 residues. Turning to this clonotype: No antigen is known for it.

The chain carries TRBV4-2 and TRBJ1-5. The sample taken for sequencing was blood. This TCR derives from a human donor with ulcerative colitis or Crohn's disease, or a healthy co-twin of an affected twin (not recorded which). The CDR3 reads CASSQDGRRESNQPQHF.